This T cell receptor (beta chain) comes out of a study of blood T cells in healthy people across ages. General study points: Donors of long life had a larger count of naive CD4+ cells and greater diversity than aged donors. Not knowing donor CMV status may have confounded expanded clonotype changes.

Together with a sample-barcoded 5' primer, a J-beta primer mix was included in a second PCR lasting about 6 to 12 cycles. Tags on each cDNA molecule came from a template-switch adaptor with 12 random nucleotides. MiXCR, applied by TCRdb to the 5' RACE reads, yields one record per CDR3 protein. The sample carries fewer than 2,000,000 distinct CDR3 sequences, 39% recorded once. Notes on this clonotype: The antigen remains unidentified.

PBMCs, at least 7 million per sample, were isolated. The receptor comes from a human donor in good health. Material: blood.

CDR3 DNA sequence: TGTGCCAGCAGTCTCCGGGACACACCGTTAGCTAACTATGGCTACACCTTC. Translating gives CASSLRDTPLANYGYTF. This rearrangement joins TRBV6-1 to TRBJ1-2; D is perhaps TRBD1 (6 bases). The CDR3 totals 17 residues. The V and J ends lost 5 bases and 0 bases respectively, with 19 bases between them. CDR1 and CDR2 (germline): MNHNS, SASEGT.